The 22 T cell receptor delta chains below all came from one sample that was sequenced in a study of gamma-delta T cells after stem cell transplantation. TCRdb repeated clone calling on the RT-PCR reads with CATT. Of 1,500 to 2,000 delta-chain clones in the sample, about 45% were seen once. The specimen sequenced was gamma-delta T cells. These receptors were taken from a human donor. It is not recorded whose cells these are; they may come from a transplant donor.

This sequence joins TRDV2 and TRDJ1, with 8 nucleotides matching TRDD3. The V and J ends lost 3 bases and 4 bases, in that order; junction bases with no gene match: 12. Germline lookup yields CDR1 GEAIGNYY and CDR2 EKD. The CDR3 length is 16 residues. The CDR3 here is CACDPLGATVNDKLIF. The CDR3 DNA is TGTGCCTGTGACCCACTGGGGGCTACGGTTAACGATAAACTCATCTTT.

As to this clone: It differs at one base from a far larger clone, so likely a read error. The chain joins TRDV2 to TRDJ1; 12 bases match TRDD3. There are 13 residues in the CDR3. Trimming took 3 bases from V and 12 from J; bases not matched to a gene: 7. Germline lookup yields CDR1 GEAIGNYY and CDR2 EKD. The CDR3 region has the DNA TGTGCCTGTGACGCAATACTGGGGGATACCGTCATCTTT. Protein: CACDAILGDTVIF.

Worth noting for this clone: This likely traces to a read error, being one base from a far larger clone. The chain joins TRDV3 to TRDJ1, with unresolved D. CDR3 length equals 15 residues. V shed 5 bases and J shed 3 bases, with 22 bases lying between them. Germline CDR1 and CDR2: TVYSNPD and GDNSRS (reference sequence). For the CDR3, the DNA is TGTGCCCTTGAGACCCCTATATCCCACGCCGATAAACTCATCTTT. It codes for CALETPISHADKLIF.

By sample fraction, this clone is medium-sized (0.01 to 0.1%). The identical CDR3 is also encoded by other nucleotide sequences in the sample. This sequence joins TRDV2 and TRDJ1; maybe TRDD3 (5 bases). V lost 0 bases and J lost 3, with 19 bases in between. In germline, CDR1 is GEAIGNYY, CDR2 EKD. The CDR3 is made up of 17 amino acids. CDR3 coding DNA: TGTGCCTGTGACACCGTTGGGGAGGTAGGTTCTGCCGATAAACTCATCTTT. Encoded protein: CACDTVGEVGSADKLIF.

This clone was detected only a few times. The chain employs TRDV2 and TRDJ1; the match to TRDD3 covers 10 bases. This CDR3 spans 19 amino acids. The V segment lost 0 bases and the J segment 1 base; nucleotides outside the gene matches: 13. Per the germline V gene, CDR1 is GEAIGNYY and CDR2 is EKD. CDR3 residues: CACDTVYLGDRSPTDKLIF. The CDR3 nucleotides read TGTGCCTGTGACACCGTCTACCTGGGGGATAGATCGCCCACCGATAAACTCATCTTT.

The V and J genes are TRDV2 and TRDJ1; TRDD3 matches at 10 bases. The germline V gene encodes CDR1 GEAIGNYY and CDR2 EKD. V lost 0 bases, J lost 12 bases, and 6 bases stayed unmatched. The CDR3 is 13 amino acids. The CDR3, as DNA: TGTGCCTGTGACACCGTATTGGGGGATACCATCATCTTT. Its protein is CACDTVLGDTIIF.

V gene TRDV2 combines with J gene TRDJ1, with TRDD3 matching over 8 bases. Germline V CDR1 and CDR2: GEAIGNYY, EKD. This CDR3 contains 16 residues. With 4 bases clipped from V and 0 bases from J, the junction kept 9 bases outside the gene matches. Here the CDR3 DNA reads TGTGCCTGTGATGAACTGGGGGGGAGTAACACCGATAAACTCATCTTT. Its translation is CACDELGGSNTDKLIF.

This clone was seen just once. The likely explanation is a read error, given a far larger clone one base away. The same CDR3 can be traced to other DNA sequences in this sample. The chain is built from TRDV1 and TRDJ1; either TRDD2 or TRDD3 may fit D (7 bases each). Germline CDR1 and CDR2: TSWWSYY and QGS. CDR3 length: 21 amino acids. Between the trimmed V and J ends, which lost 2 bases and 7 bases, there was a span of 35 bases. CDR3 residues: CALGEASFLLTYWGPPGKLIF. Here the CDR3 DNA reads TGTGCTCTTGGGGAAGCTTCCTTCCTGCTGACTTACTGGGGCCCTCCGGGTAAACTCATCTTT.

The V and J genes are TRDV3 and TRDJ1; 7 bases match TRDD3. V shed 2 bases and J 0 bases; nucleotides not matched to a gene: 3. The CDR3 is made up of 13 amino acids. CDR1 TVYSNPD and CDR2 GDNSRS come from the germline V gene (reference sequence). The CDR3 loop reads CAFVGDDTDKLIF. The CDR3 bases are TGTGCCTTTGTGGGGGACGACACCGATAAACTCATCTTT.

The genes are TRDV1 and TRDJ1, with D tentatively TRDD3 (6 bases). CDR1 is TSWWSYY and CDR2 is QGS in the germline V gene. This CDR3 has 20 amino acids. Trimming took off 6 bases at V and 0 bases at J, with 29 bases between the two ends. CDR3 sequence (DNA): TGTGCTCTTGGCCGCCCCATCGAGACCCTGTACTGGGCGTACACCGATAAACTCATCTTT. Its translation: CALGRPIETLYWAYTDKLIF.

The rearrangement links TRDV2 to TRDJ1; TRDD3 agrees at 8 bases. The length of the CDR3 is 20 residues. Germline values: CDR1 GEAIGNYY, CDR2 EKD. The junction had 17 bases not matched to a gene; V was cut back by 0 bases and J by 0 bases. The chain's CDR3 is CACDTLARAGGPSYTDKLIF. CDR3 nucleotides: TGTGCCTGTGACACCCTCGCGAGGGCTGGGGGACCCTCGTACACCGATAAACTCATCTTT.

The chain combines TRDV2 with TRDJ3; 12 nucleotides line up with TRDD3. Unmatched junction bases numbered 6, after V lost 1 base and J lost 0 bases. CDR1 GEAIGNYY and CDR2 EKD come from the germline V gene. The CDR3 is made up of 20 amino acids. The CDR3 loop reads CACDTGWGIRNSWDTRQMFF. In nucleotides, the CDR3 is TGTGCCTGTGACACAGGCTGGGGGATACGAAACTCCTGGGACACCCGACAGATGTTTTTC.

CDR3 DNA sequence: TGTGCTCTTGGGGTTCCCGACACTGGGGGGAAATACACCGATAAACTCATCTTT. Translating it yields CALGVPDTGGKYTDKLIF. This sequence joins TRDV1 and TRDJ1, with 8 nucleotides matching TRDD3. J lost 0 bases, V lost 4 bases, and 13 bases had no gene match. This CDR3 contains 18 residues. Germline V gene sequence: CDR1 TSWWSYY, CDR2 QGS.

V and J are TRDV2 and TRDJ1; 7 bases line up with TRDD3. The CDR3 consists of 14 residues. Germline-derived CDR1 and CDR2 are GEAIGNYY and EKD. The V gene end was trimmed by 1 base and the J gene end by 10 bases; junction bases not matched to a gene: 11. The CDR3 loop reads CACDTVGASGGLIF. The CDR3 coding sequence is TGTGCCTGTGACACAGTGGGGGCCTCTGGGGGACTCATCTTT.

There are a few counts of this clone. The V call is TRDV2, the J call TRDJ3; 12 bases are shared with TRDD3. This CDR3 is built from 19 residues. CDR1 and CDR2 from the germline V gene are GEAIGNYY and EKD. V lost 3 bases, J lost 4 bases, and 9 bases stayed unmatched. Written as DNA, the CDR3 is TGTGCCTGTGACTCCACTGGGGGATACCTTTCGTGGGACACCCGACAGATGTTTTTC. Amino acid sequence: CACDSTGGYLSWDTRQMFF.

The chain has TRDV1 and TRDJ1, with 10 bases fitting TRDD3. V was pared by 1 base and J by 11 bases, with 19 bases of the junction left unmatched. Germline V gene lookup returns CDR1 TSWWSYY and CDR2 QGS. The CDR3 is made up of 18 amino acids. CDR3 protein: CALGEPGPCTGGCGSLIF. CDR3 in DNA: TGTGCTCTTGGGGAACCCGGCCCCTGTACTGGGGGATGTGGGAGCCTCATCTTT.

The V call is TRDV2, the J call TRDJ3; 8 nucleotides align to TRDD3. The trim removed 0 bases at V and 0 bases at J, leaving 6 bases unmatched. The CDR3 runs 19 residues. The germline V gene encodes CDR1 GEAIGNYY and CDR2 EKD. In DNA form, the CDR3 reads TGTGCCTGTGACACCGCTGGGGGAACGAGCTCCTGGGACACCCGACAGATGTTTTTC. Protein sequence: CACDTAGGTSSWDTRQMFF.

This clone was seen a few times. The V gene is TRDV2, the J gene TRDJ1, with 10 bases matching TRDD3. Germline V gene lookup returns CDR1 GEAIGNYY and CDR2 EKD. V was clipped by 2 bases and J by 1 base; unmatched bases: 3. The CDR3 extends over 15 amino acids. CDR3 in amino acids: CACDKLGDATDKLIF. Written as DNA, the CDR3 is TGTGCCTGTGACAAACTGGGGGATGCCACCGATAAACTCATCTTT.

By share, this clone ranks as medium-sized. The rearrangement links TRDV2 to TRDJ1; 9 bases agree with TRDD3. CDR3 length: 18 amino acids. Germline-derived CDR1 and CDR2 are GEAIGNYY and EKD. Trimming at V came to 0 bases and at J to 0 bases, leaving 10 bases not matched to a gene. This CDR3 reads CACDTLLGENKYTDKLIF. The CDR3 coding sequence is TGTGCCTGTGACACCTTACTGGGGGAGAATAAGTACACCGATAAACTCATCTTT.

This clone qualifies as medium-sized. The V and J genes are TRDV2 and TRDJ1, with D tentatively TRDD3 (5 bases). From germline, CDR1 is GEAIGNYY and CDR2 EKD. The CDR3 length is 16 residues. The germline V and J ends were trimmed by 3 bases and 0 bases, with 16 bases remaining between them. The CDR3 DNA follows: TGTGCCTGTGACGGGGTTGGGGTTGATTACACCGATAAACTCATCTTT. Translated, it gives CACDGVGVDYTDKLIF.

The CDR3 loop is CACDTVRWTGDGTDKLIF. DNA for the CDR3: TGTGCCTGTGACACCGTTAGGTGGACTGGGGATGGGACCGATAAACTCATCTTT. This sequence joins TRDV2 and TRDJ1, with 7 positions matching TRDD3. The germline CDR1 and CDR2 sequences are GEAIGNYY and EKD. The CDR3 spans 18 residues. The J segment lost 2 bases and the V segment lost 0 bases, leaving 14 bases of the junction unmatched.

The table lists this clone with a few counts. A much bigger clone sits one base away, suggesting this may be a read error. The DNA of the CDR3 is TGTGCCTGTGACACCGTTAGCATTAGGGGGAGCAACACCGATAAACTCATCTTT. This encodes CACDTVSIRGSNTDKLIF. This rearrangement joins TRDV2 to TRDJ1; TRDD3 might be the D (6 bases). V was cut by 0 bases and J by 0 bases, with 19 bases left in between. Germline CDR1 GEAIGNYY, CDR2 EKD. This CDR3 has 18 residues.